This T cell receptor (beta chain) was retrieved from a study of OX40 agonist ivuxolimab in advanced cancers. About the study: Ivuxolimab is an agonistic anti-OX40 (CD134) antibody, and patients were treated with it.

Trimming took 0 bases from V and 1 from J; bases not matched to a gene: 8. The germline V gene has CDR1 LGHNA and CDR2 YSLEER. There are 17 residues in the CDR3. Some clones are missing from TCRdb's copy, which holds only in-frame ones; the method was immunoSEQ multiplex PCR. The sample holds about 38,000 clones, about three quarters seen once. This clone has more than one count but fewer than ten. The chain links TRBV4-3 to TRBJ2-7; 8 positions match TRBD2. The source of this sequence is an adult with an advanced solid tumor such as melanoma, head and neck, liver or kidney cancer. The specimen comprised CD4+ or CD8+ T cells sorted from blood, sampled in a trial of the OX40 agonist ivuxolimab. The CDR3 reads CASSQDHRSGSSYEQYF. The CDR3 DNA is TGCGCCAGCAGCCAAGATCACCGGAGCGGGAGTTCCTACGAGCAGTACTTC.